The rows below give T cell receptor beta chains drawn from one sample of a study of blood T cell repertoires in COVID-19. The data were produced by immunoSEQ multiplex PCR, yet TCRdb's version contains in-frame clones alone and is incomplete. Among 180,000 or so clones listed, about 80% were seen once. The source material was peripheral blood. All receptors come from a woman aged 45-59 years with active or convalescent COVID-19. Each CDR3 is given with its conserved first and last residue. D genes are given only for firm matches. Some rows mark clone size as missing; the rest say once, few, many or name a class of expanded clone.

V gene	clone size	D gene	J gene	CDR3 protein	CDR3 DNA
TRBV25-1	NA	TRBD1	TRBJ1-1	CASSGRGQGMNTEAFF	TGTGCCAGCAGTGGAAGGGGACAGGGTATGAACACTGAAGCTTTCTTT
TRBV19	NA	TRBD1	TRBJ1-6	CASSRGDRRGSPLHF	TGTGCCAGTAGTAGGGGGGACAGGCGAGGATCACCCCTCCACTTT
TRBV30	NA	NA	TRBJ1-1	CAWSGRYWAFF	TGTGCCTGGAGCGGTCGGTATTGGGCTTTCTTT
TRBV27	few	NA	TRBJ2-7	CASSLSPGQIHEQYF	TGTGCCAGCAGTTTATCGCCTGGACAGATCCACGAGCAGTACTTC
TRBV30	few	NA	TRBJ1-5	CAWSAHRGEAQHF	TGTGCCTGGAGTGCCCATCGCGGGGAGGCCCAGCATTTT
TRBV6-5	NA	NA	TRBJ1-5	CASSPTGSNQPQHF	TGTGCCAGCAGCCCGACAGGTAGCAATCAGCCCCAGCATTTT
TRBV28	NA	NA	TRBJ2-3	CASSPLYVGGDF	TGTGCCAGCAGCCCCCTTTATGTAGGTGGAGATTTT
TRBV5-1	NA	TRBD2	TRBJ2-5	CASSPASGLATETQYF	TGCGCCAGCAGCCCAGCTTCGGGACTAGCGACCGAGACCCAGTACTTC
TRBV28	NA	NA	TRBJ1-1	CASSLTGMGEAFF	TGTGCCAGCAGTTTAACAGGGATGGGTGAAGCTTTCTTT
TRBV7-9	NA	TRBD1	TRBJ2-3	CASSLTTGDRTDTQYF	TGTGCCAGCAGCTTAACTACAGGGGATCGCACAGATACGCAGTATTTT
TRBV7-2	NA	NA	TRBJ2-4	CASSSFRGENIQYF	TGTGCCAGCAGCTCCTTCCGGGGAGAAAACATTCAGTACTTC
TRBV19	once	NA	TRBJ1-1	CASTPPGWTEAFF	TGTGCCAGTACCCCCCCAGGGTGGACTGAAGCTTTCTTT
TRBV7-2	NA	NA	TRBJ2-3	CASSPEGRVTDTQYF	TGTGCCAGCAGCCCAGAAGGGAGAGTCACAGATACGCAGTATTTT
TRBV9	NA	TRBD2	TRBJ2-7	CASSLGEGSYEQYF	TGTGCCAGCAGCTTAGGGGAGGGCTCCTACGAGCAGTACTTC
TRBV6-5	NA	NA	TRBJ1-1	CAIQQGGSTEAFF	TGTGCCATCCAACAGGGCGGAAGCACTGAAGCTTTCTTT
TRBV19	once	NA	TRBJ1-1	CASSIQQGSNTEAFF	TGTGCCAGTAGTATCCAACAGGGTTCGAACACTGAAGCTTTCTTT
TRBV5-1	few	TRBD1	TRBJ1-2	CASSLAPLRQGPYDYGYTF	TGCGCCAGCAGCTTGGCCCCCCTTCGACAGGGGCCTTACGACTATGGCTACACCTTC
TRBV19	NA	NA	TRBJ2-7	CASSWTVSYEQYF	TGTGCCAGTAGCTGGACTGTTTCCTACGAGCAGTACTTC
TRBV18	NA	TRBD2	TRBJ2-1	CASSPLATSGVIEQFF	TGTGCCAGCTCACCACTCGCGACTAGCGGGGTTATCGAGCAGTTCTTC
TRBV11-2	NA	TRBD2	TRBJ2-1	CASSLEGLAGALYNEQFF	TGTGCCAGCAGCTTAGAGGGTCTAGCGGGCGCTCTCTACAATGAGCAGTTCTTC
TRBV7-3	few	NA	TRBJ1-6	CASSLTGQPNSPLHF	TGTGCCAGCAGCTTAACAGGACAGCCCAATTCACCCCTCCACTTT
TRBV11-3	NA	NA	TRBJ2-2	CASSRTGELFF	TGTGCCAGCAGCCGCACCGGGGAGCTGTTTTTT
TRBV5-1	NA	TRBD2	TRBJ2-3	CASSSSGNPDTQYF	TGCGCCAGCAGCTCTAGCGGGAATCCCGATACGCAGTATTTT
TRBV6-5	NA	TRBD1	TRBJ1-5	CASRQGAPGNQPQHF	TGTGCCAGCAGACAGGGGGCGCCTGGCAATCAGCCCCAGCATTTT
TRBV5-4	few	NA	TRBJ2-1	CASSFTSNSYNEQFF	TGTGCCAGCAGCTTCACATCCAACTCCTACAATGAGCAGTTCTTC
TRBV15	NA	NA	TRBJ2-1	CATSSTRAYNEQFF	TGTGCCACCAGCAGTACCCGGGCCTACAATGAGCAGTTCTTC
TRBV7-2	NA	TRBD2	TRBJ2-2	CASSPGGADTGELFF	TGTGCCAGCAGCCCCGGGGGGGCCGACACCGGGGAGCTGTTTTTT
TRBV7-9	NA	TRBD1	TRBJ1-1	CASSLEGTGDTEAFF	TGTGCCAGCAGCTTAGAAGGGACAGGGGACACTGAAGCTTTCTTT
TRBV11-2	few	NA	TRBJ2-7	CASSPRDLYEQYF	TGTGCCAGCAGCCCGCGGGACCTCTACGAGCAGTACTTC
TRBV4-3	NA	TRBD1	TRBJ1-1	CASSREKTGTGNTEAFF	TGCGCCAGCAGTAGAGAAAAAACCGGGACAGGGAACACTGAAGCTTTCTTT
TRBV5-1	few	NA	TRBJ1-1	CASSLDSGANTEAFF	TGCGCCAGCAGCTTGGATTCCGGAGCGAACACTGAAGCTTTCTTT
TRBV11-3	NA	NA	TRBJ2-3	CASSLAPADTQYF	TGTGCCAGCAGCCTGGCCCCCGCAGATACGCAGTATTTT
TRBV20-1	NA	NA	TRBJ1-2	CSADQVGGYTF	TGCAGTGCGGATCAGGTTGGTGGCTACACCTTC
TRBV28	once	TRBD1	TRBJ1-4	CASSRRQGIPTNEKLFF	TGTGCCAGCAGCCGGAGACAGGGCATACCAACTAATGAAAAACTGTTTTTT
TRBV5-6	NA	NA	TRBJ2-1	CASSFGDTDYNEQFF	TGTGCCAGCAGCTTTGGGGACACCGACTACAATGAGCAGTTCTTC
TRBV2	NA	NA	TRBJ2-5	CASSSGTPQKTQYF	TGTGCCAGCAGTTCCGGGACACCCCAGAAGACCCAGTACTTC
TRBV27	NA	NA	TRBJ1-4	CASSLRGSEKLFF	TGTGCCAGCAGTTTAAGGGGAAGTGAAAAACTGTTTTTT
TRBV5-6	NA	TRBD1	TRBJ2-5	CASGQGAGETQYF	TGTGCCAGCGGACAGGGGGCGGGGGAGACCCAGTACTTC
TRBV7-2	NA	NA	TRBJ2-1	CASSFTRSTGDEQFF	TGTGCCAGCAGCTTTACGCGGTCAACGGGGGATGAGCAGTTCTTC
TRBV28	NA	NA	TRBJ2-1	CASRPLARTGNEQFF	TGTGCCAGCAGGCCCCTAGCAAGGACGGGCAATGAGCAGTTCTTC
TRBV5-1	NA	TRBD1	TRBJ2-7	CASSKPGQGAYEQYF	TGCGCCAGCAGCAAACCGGGACAGGGGGCTTACGAGCAGTACTTC
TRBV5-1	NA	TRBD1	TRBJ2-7	CASSLDRHTGAEQYF	TGCGCCAGCAGCTTGGACAGACATACAGGGGCCGAGCAGTACTTC